This TCR beta chain derives from a study of metastatic and nonmetastatic thyroid tumors. The V end was cut by 2 bases, the J end by 9 bases, with 11 bases between. The CDR3 runs to 12 residues. Germline V gives CDR1 MDHEN, CDR2 SYDVKM. Each patient came to thyroid surgery without any prior treatment (of any kind). TCRdb re-analyzed the PCR reads through MiXCR. The data contain about 41,000 clones, more than 25% of them singletons. This clone was seen a handful of times. V and J are TRBV28 and TRBJ2-7; D gene unclear. The receptor was isolated from a male donor with papillary thyroid cancer or a benign thyroid nodule (not recorded which). Some clones in this sample may be carry-over from other donors' samples. Sequences were obtained from blood. The CDR3 reads CASSLVRGVQYF. CDR3 DNA sequence: TGTGCCAGCAGTTTAGTCCGAGGTGTGCAGTACTTC.